This T cell receptor beta chain was identified in a study of T cell changes during pregnancy in multiple sclerosis. This clone was seen a single time. Libraries were prepared by immunoSEQ multiplex PCR; TCRdb keeps only in-frame clonotypes and omits some of them. The table has roughly 48,000 clones, 85% to 95% seen once. The sequence was collected from a female donor with multiple sclerosis, enrolled in a pregnancy study. Sequences were derived from CD8+ T cells from peripheral blood mononuclear cells, sampled in the first trimester of pregnancy.

The CDR3 region has the DNA TGTGCCAGCAGCGATCCGGGACTAACTTTCACAGATACGCAGTATTTT. This gives the protein CASSDPGLTFTDTQYF. The chain combines TRBV5-6 with TRBJ2-3, with 7 bases lining up with TRBD2. There are 16 residues in the CDR3. Germline loops: CDR1 SGHDT, CDR2 YYEEEE. V lost 4 bases and J lost 2; bases outside the gene matches: 10. Combining the CDR3 with reference TRBV5-6 and TRBJ2-3 gives the whole variable domain DAGVTQSPTHLIKTRGQQVTLRCSPKSGHDTVSWYQQALGQGPQFIFQYYEEEERQRGNFPDRFSGHQFPNYSSELNVNALLLGDSALYLCASSDPGLTFTDTQYFGPGTRLTVL.